A single sample gave rise to the 31 T cell receptor beta chains below, sequenced in a study of cytotoxic CD8 clonotypes in ibrutinib-treated CLL. Here immunoSEQ multiplex PCR was the method, and the copy in TCRdb shows in-frame clones only, minus some. The table lists about 58,000 clones, 71% of them singletons. Sequenced material: PBMCs, taken after 12 months of ibrutinib treatment. The source of these receptors is a human donor with chronic lymphocytic leukemia.

The chain is built from TRBV6-6 and TRBJ2-7; a possible D gene is TRBD1 (5 bases). V lost 2 bases, J lost 0 bases, and 11 bases lay in between. This CDR3 has 15 residues. The germline V gene has CDR1 MNHNY and CDR2 SVGAGI (reference sequence). CDR3 sequence reads: CASSYQQAVSYEQYF. The CDR3 DNA is TGTGCCAGCAGTTACCAACAGGCGGTCTCCTACGAGCAGTACTTC.

The chain is built from TRBV27 and TRBJ2-7, with a tentative D call TRBD1 (6 bases). CDR1 and CDR2 from the germline V gene are MNHEY and SMNVEV (reference sequence). This CDR3 contains 15 residues. The germline V and J ends were trimmed by 3 bases and 3 bases, with 15 bases remaining between them. CDR3 bases: TGTGCCAGCAGTTTGGGATCGGCAGGGGTCTACGAGCAGTACTTC. Encoded protein: CASSLGSAGVYEQYF.

The chain employs TRBV5-1 and TRBJ2-7, with 12 bases aligning to TRBD2. The CDR3 extends over 19 amino acids. V lost 0 bases to trimming and J lost 3 bases; unmatched junction nucleotides: 13. Germline CDR1 SGHRS, CDR2 YFSETQ. In DNA, the CDR3 is TGCGCCAGCAGCTTGGGGACTAGCGGGATTTTTAGCATGGACTACGAGCAGTACTTC. It translates to CASSLGTSGIFSMDYEQYF.

V usage is TRBV9 and J usage is TRBJ2-2; tentative D call: TRBD2 (6 bases). The germline gives CDR1 SGDLS, CDR2 YYNGEE. The V gene lost 0 bases and the J gene lost 3 bases, with 21 bases spanning the gap. CDR3 length equals 19 residues. CDR3 DNA: TGTGCCAGCAGCGTAGGGTGGCGCGGCGGGGTGCACTACACCGGGGAGCTGTTTTTT. Translating it yields CASSVGWRGGVHYTGELFF.

This rearrangement joins TRBV28 to TRBJ1-1, with D possibly matching TRBD1 (5 bases). Per the germline V gene, CDR1 is MDHEN and CDR2 is SYDVKM. This CDR3 contains 14 residues. V lost 5 bases and J 4 bases, leaving 14 bases between the germline ends. The CDR3 protein is CASSTGGVITEAFF. The CDR3 nucleotides read TGTGCCAGCAGTACCGGGGGGGTGATCACTGAAGCTTTCTTT.

The chain joins TRBV4-1 to TRBJ2-1; D is undetermined. The V end was cut by 0 bases, the J end by 0 bases, with 12 bases between. Germline CDR1 and CDR2: MGHRA and YSYEKL. The CDR3 is 17 amino acids. CDR3 nucleotides: TGCGCCAGCAGCCAAGATATCCACGATAGCTCCTACAATGAGCAGTTCTTC. As protein: CASSQDIHDSSYNEQFF.

The CDR3 region has the DNA TGTGCCAGCAGTCTGGCGGGGTCCCCCTGGAATGAGCAGTTCTTC. It specifies CASSLAGSPWNEQFF. The V and J genes are TRBV25-1 and TRBJ2-1; TRBD2 is a possible D gene (6 bases). Looked up from germline, CDR1 is MGHDK and CDR2 is SYGVNS. This CDR3 region has 15 residues. Trimming removed 5 bases from V and 7 bases from J, with 18 bases in between.

This clone appeared a few times. This chain joins TRBV19 and TRBJ2-1; the match to TRBD2 covers 14 bases. Trimming took 7 bases from V and 7 from J; bases not matched to a gene: 6. CDR3 length equals 15 residues. Germline lookup yields CDR1 LNHDA and CDR2 SQIVND (reference sequence). CDR3 bases: TGTGCCAGTAAGGGACTAGCGGGGGCGGGGAATGAGCAGTTCTTC. Protein product: CASKGLAGAGNEQFF.

The chain is built from TRBV19 and TRBJ2-6, with unresolved D. Germline CDR1 reads LNHDA; CDR2 reads SQIVND (reference sequence). V was shortened by 6 bases and J by 0 bases, with 12 bases between the two germline ends. There are 16 residues in the CDR3. The CDR3 region has the DNA TGTGCCAGTAGCCTATCGGGCAGCTCTGGGGCCAACGTCCTGACTTTC. As protein: CASSLSGSSGANVLTF.

V gene TRBV2 combines with J gene TRBJ2-7; 12 nucleotides match TRBD1. This CDR3 comprises 15 residues. The V gene's germline CDR1 is SNHLY and CDR2 FYNNEI. Unmatched junction bases numbered 10, after V lost 7 bases and J lost 6 bases. The CDR3 here is CASTQGGQGASEQYF. CDR3 bases: TGTGCCAGCACTCAAGGGGGACAGGGGGCGTCCGAGCAGTACTTC.

In this sample, this clone turned up once. The CDR3 DNA follows: TGCGCCAGCAGCTCGTACCGGGACAGCAACTATGGCTACACCTTC. This gives the protein CASSSYRDSNYGYTF. This chain connects TRBV5-1 to TRBJ1-2, with 7 bases matching TRBD1. V lost 3 bases and J lost 2; bases outside the gene matches: 7. CDR1 is SGHRS and CDR2 is YFSETQ in the germline V gene. This CDR3 has 15 amino acids.

The chain joins TRBV29-1 to TRBJ2-7; either TRBD1 or TRBD2 may supply D (5 bases each). CDR3 size: 16 residues. The V and J ends lost 7 bases and 2 bases respectively, with 24 bases between them. Germline loops: CDR1 SQVTM, CDR2 ANQGSEA. The CDR3 DNA sequence: TGCAGCGCCAAAAAGGAGGCCAGGGTAGCGACCTACGAGCAGTACTTC. Protein: CSAKKEARVATYEQYF.

The chain carries TRBV6-1 and TRBJ2-7; D is ambiguous. The V end lost 11 bases, the J end lost 1 base, and 9 bases lay between the germline ends. The CDR3 covers 11 residues. Germline loops: CDR1 MNHNS, CDR2 SASEGT. The CDR3 DNA sequence: TGTGCCTCAAGGGCGTCCTACGAGCAGTACTTC. This sequence encodes CASRASYEQYF.

The CDR3 protein is CASIGVRYGEKLFF. The CDR3 coding sequence is TGTGCCAGCATTGGGGTTCGGTACGGCGAAAAACTGTTTTTT. This chain links TRBV28 with TRBJ1-4; D not resolved. The V gene lost 7 bases and the J gene lost 8 bases, with 17 bases spanning the gap. There are 14 residues in the CDR3. Germline lookup yields CDR1 MDHEN and CDR2 SYDVKM.

The chain couples TRBV19 to TRBJ2-2; D remains unclear. The germline gives CDR1 LNHDA, CDR2 SQIVND (reference sequence). The V and J ends lost 5 bases and 3 bases respectively, with 10 bases between them. The CDR3 covers 14 residues. This CDR3 is CASSSRADTGELFF. CDR3 nucleotide sequence: TGTGCCAGTAGTTCCCGGGCCGACACCGGGGAGCTGTTTTTT.

The V call is TRBV18, the J call TRBJ2-7; TRBD1 agrees at 7 bases. There are 15 residues in the CDR3. Germline CDR1 and CDR2: KGHSH and LQKENI. V shed 4 bases and J 7 bases; nucleotides not matched to a gene: 13. The CDR3 nucleotides read TGTGCCAGCTCACTTGGTGGGCAGGGGGAGCTTGAGCAGTACTTC. It encodes CASSLGGQGELEQYF.

Here the CDR3 reads CACHRGLYSGNTIYF. In DNA, the CDR3 is TGTGCCTGCCACAGGGGGCTCTACTCTGGAAACACCATATATTTT. V gene TRBV30 combines with J gene TRBJ1-3; 9 nucleotides agree with TRBD1. This CDR3 has 15 amino acids. The V and J ends lost 6 bases and 0 bases, in that order; junction bases with no gene match: 6. Germline V CDR1 and CDR2: GTSNPN, SVGIG (reference sequence).

This clone was found a few times. This chain joins TRBV30 and TRBJ1-2, with D unclear. The V end lost 2 bases, the J end lost 8 bases, and 9 bases lay between the germline ends. Germline V lookup: CDR1 GTSNPN, CDR2 SVGIG (reference sequence). The CDR3 covers 11 residues. The CDR3 DNA reads TGTGCCTGGAGTTTCGGATCCGGCTACACCTTC. Residues: CAWSFGSGYTF.

This chain joins TRBV7-6 and TRBJ2-7, with 8 bases identical to TRBD1. Germline values: CDR1 SGHVS, CDR2 FNYEAQ. V was clipped by 3 bases and J by 3 bases; unmatched bases: 1. This CDR3 is 13 amino acids long. CDR3 bases: TGTGCCAGCAGCTTCGGACAGGGCTACGAGCAGTACTTC. This translates into CASSFGQGYEQYF.

This clone turned up a few times. The chain joins TRBV5-1 to TRBJ2-2; D is unclear. This CDR3 contains 16 residues. Trimming shortened V by 0 bases and J by 0 bases, and 9 bases separated the two germline ends. Per the germline V gene, CDR1 is SGHRS and CDR2 is YFSETQ. The CDR3 loop is CASSLGNTANTGELFF. The CDR3 DNA sequence: TGCGCCAGCAGCTTGGGAAACACGGCGAACACCGGGGAGCTGTTTTTT.

The chain uses TRBV25-1 and TRBJ1-4; 8 bases agree with TRBD1. CDR1 is MGHDK and CDR2 is SYGVNS in the germline V gene. V was pared by 5 bases and J by 8 bases, with 7 bases of the junction left unmatched. The CDR3 totals 14 residues. In nucleotides, the CDR3 is TGTGCCAGCAGTCCAGGGGGCGGGAAAGAAAAACTGTTTTTT. Residues: CASSPGGGKEKLFF.

This chain connects TRBV6-1 to TRBJ2-3; 12 bases are shared with TRBD2. Losses at the gene ends were 2 bases for V and 7 bases for J; bases not matched to a gene: 4. From germline, CDR1 is MNHNS and CDR2 SASEGT. The CDR3 runs to 15 residues. CDR3 DNA sequence: TGTGCCAGCAGTGAACTAGCGGGAGGGCCTCATACGCAGTATTTT. Residues: CASSELAGGPHTQYF.

This chain links TRBV28 with TRBJ1-1, with a possible D match to TRBD1 (5 bases). The germline CDR1 and CDR2 sequences are MDHEN and SYDVKM. CDR3 length: 16 residues. V lost 4 bases and J 0 bases, leaving 15 bases between the germline ends. The CDR3 coding sequence is TGTGCCAGCAGTTCGTTCCCGGGGGGGATGAACACTGAAGCTTTCTTT. Protein product: CASSSFPGGMNTEAFF.

This clone was counted only a few times. The chain uses TRBV5-1 and TRBJ2-4; D is possibly TRBD1 (5 bases). The V end was cut by 1 base, the J end by 7 bases, with 12 bases between. Germline-derived CDR1 and CDR2 are SGHRS and YFSETQ. CDR3 length: 14 amino acids. CDR3 residues: CASSLTGVSNIQYF. The CDR3 region has the DNA TGCGCCAGCAGCTTGACAGGCGTTTCGAACATTCAGTACTTC.

J is TRBJ2-5 and V is TRBV28; D uncertain. CDR1 MDHEN and CDR2 SYDVKM come from the germline V gene. Trimming pared 8 bases from V and 2 bases from J, leaving 12 bases between. The CDR3 has 13 residues. CDR3: CASLLGPQETQYF. As DNA, the CDR3 is TGTGCCAGCCTCTTAGGGCCGCAAGAGACCCAGTACTTC. Based on the CDR3 plus reference TRBV28 and TRBJ2-5, the full variable domain is DVKVTQSSRYLVKRTGEKVFLECVQDMDHENMFWYRQDPGLGLRLIYFSYDVKMKEKGDIPEGYSVSREKKERFSLILESASTNQTSMYLCASLLGPQETQYFGPGTRLLVL.

V is TRBV10-2 and J is TRBJ2-7; no clear D. Germline loops: CDR1 WSHSY, CDR2 SAAADI. The CDR3 totals 14 residues. The V end was cut by 7 bases, the J end by 0 bases, with 13 bases between. The CDR3 region is CASMPAYSSYEQYF. The CDR3 DNA reads TGCGCCAGCATGCCCGCGTATAGCTCCTACGAGCAGTACTTC.

The chain has TRBV2 and TRBJ2-7; 9 bases match TRBD1. The CDR3 spans 14 residues. Germline V gene data show CDR1 as SNHLY and CDR2 as FYNNEI. V was pared by 5 bases and J by 3 bases, with 5 bases of the junction left unmatched. The CDR3 region is CASSTGQGVYEQYF. DNA of the CDR3: TGTGCCAGCAGTACGGGACAGGGAGTCTACGAGCAGTACTTC.

The chain employs TRBV11-1 and TRBJ2-7; D unresolved. Germline V gives CDR1 SGHAT, CDR2 FQDESV (reference sequence). The V end lost 5 bases, the J end lost 6 bases, and 17 bases lay between the germline ends. The CDR3 length is 14 residues. DNA of the CDR3: TGTGCCAGCAGCCCTGGACCCGGAACCCCCGAGCAGTACTTC. Translating gives CASSPGPGTPEQYF.

This chain joins TRBV28 and TRBJ2-7, with D uncertain. The V and J ends lost 7 bases and 8 bases respectively, with 21 bases between them. The germline V gene has CDR1 MDHEN and CDR2 SYDVKM. CDR3 length: 14 amino acids. For the CDR3, the DNA is TGTGCCAGCACCGATCCGGGTCCCTCTGGCCAGCAGTACTTC. Translating gives CASTDPGPSGQQYF.

The chain combines TRBV4-2 with TRBJ2-7, with 7 bases aligning to TRBD1. The length of the CDR3 is 15 residues. Germline CDR1 reads LGHNA; CDR2 reads YNFKEQ. Trimming took 1 base from V and 2 from J; bases not matched to a gene: 5. The CDR3 spells CASSQVGTAAYEQYF. In DNA, the CDR3 is TGTGCCAGCAGCCAAGTGGGGACAGCCGCCTACGAGCAGTACTTC.

The sample holds a few counts of this clone. The chain links TRBV27 to TRBJ2-5; TRBD2 aligns across 12 bases. This CDR3 is built from 15 residues. Germline V gene data show CDR1 as MNHEY and CDR2 as SMNVEV (reference sequence). V shed 4 bases and J 7 bases; nucleotides not matched to a gene: 7. The CDR3 is CASSSGLAGRGTQYF. The CDR3 DNA follows: TGTGCCAGCAGTTCAGGACTAGCGGGAAGAGGGACCCAGTACTTC.